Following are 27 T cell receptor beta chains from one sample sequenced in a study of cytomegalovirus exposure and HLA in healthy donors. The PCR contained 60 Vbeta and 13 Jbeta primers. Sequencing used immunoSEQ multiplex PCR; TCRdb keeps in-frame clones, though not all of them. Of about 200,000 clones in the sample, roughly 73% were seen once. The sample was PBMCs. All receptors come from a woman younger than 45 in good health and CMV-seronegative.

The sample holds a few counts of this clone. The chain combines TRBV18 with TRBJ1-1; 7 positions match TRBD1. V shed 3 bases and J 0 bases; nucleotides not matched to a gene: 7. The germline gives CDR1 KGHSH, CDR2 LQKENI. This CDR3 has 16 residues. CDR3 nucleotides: TGTGCCAGCTCACCTTTGGGACAGCGCATGAACACTGAAGCTTTCTTT. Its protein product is CASSPLGQRMNTEAFF.

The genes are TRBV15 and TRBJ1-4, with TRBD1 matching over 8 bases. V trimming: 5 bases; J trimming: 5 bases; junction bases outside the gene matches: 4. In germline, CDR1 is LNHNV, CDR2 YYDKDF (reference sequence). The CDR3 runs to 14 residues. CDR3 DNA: TGTGCCACCAGCGTACGACAGGGGAATGAAAAACTGTTTTTT. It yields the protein CATSVRQGNEKLFF.

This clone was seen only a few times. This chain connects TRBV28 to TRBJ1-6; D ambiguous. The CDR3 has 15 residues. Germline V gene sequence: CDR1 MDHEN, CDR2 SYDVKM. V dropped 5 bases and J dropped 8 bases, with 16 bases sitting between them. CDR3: CASSPSGRNYSPLHF. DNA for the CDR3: TGTGCCAGCAGTCCCTCCGGCAGGAATTATTCACCCCTCCACTTT.

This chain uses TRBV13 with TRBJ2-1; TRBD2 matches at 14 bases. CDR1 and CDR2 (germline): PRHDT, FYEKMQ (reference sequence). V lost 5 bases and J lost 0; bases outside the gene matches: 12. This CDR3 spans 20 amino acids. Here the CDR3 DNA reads TGTGCCAGCAGCCCTAAATGGACTAGCGGGGGGCTATCCTCCTACAATGAGCAGTTCTTC. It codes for CASSPKWTSGGLSSYNEQFF.

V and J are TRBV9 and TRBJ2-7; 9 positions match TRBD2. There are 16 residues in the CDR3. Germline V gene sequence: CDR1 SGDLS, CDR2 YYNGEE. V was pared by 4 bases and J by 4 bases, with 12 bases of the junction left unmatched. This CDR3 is CASSTRQASGIYEQYF. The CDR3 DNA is TGTGCCAGCAGCACCCGTCAAGCTAGCGGGATTTACGAGCAGTACTTC.

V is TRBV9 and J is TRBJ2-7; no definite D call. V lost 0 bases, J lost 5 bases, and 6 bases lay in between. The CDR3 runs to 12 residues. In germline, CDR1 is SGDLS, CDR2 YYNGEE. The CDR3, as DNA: TGTGCCAGCAGCGTAGGAGGCGACGAGCAGTACTTC. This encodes CASSVGGDEQYF.

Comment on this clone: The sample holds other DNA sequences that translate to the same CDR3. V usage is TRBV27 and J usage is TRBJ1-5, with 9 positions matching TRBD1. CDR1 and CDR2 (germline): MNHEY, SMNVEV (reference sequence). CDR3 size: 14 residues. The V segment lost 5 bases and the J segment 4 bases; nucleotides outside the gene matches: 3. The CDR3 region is CASSLGQGNQPQHF. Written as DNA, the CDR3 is TGTGCCAGCAGTCTCGGACAGGGGAATCAGCCCCAGCATTTT.

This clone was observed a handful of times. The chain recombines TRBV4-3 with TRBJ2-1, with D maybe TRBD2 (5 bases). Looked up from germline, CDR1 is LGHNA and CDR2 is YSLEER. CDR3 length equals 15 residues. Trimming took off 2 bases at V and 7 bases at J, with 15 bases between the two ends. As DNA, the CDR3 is TGCGCCAGCAGCCAAAACCCGGGGTTTGGTAATGAGCAGTTCTTC. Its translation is CASSQNPGFGNEQFF.

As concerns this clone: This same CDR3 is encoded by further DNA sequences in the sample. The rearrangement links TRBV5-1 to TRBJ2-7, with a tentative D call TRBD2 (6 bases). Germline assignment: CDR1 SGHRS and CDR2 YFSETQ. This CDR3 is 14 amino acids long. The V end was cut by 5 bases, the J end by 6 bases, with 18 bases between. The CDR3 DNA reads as TGCGCCAGCAGGCCGGGACTCCGGCGGATCGAGCAGTACTTC. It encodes CASRPGLRRIEQYF.

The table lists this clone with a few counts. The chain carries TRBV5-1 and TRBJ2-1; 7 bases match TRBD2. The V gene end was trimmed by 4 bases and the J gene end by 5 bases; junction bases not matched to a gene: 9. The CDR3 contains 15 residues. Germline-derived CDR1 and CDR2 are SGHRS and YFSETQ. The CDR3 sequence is CASSLRTRGDNEQFF. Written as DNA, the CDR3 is TGCGCCAGCAGCCTTCGGACTAGAGGAGACAATGAGCAGTTCTTC.

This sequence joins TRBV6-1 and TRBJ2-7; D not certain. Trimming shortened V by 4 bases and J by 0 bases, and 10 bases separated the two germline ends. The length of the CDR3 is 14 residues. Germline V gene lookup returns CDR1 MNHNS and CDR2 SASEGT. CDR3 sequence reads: CASSGTVSSYEQYF. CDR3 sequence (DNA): TGTGCCAGCAGTGGTACAGTTAGCTCCTACGAGCAGTACTTC.

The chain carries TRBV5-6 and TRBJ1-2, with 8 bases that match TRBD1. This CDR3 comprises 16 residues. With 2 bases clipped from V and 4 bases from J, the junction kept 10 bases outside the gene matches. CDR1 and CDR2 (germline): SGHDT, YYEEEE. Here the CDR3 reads CASSLDRGYVGYGYTF. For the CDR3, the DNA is TGTGCCAGCAGCTTAGACAGGGGTTACGTGGGCTATGGCTACACCTTC.

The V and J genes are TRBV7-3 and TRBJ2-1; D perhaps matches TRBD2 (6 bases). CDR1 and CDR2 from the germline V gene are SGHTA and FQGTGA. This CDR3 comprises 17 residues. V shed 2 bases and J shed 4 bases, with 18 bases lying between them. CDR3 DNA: TGTGCCAGCAGCTTACTCGAGCGGGTAGACCCTTACAATGAGCAGTTCTTC. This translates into CASSLLERVDPYNEQFF.

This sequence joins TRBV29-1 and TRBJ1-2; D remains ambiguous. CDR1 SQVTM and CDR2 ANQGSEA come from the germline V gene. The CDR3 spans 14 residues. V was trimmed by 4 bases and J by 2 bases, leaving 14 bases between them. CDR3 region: CSVVRRGANYGYTF. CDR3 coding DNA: TGCAGCGTTGTACGCCGCGGCGCAAACTATGGCTACACCTTC. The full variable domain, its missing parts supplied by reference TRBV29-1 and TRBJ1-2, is SAVISQKPSRDICQRGTSLTIQCQVDSQVTMMFWYRQQPGQSLTLIATANQGSEATYESGFVIDKFPISRPNLTFSTLTVSNMSPEDSSIYLCSVVRRGANYGYTFGSGTRLTVV.

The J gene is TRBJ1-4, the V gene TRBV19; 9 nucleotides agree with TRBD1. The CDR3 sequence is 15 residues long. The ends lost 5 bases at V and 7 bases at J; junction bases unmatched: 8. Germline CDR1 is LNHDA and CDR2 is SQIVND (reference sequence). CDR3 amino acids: CASSSPGTGSEKLFF. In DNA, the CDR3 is TGTGCCAGTAGTTCGCCCGGGACAGGGAGTGAAAAACTGTTTTTT.

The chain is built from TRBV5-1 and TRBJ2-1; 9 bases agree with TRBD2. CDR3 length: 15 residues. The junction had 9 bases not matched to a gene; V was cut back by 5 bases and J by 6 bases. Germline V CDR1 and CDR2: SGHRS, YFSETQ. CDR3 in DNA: TGCGCCAGCAGTCAAATAGCGGGAGTCTCCAATGAGCAGTTCTTC. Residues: CASSQIAGVSNEQFF.

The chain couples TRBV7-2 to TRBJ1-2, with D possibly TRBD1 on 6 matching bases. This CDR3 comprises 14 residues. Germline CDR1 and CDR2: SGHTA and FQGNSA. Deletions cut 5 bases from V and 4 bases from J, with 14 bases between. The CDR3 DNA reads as TGTGCCAGCAGCCCCCGGGACATAACCTATGGCTACACCTTC. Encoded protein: CASSPRDITYGYTF.

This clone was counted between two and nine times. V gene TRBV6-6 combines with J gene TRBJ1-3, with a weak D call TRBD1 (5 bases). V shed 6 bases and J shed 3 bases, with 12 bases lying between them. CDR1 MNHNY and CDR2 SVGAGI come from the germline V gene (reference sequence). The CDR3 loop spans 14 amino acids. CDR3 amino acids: CASRETGDGNTIYF. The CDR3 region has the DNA TGTGCCAGCAGAGAGACGGGGGATGGAAACACCATATATTTT.

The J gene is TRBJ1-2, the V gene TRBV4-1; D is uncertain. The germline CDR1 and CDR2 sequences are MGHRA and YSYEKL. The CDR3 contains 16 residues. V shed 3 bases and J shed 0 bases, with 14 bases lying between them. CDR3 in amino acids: CASSHDYRGTNYGYTF. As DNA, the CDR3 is TGCGCCAGCAGCCACGATTACCGAGGAACTAACTATGGCTACACCTTC.

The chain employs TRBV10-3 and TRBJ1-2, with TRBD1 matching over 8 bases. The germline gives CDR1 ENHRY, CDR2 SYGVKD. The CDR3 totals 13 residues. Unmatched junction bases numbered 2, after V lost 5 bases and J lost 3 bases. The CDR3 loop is CAISLTGDYGYTF. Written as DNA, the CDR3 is TGTGCCATCAGTTTGACAGGGGACTATGGCTACACCTTC.

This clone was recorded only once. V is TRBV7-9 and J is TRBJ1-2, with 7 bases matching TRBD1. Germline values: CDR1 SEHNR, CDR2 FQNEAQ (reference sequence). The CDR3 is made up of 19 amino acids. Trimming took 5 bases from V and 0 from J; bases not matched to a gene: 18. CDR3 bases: TGTGCCAGCAGCCGGGGGACAGCGTCCCCTGATAAAACTAACTATGGCTACACCTTC. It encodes CASSRGTASPDKTNYGYTF.

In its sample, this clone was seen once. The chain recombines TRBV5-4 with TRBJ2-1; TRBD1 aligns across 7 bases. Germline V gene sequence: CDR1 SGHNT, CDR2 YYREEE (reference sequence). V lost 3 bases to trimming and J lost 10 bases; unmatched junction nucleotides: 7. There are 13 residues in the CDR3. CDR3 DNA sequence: TGTGCCAGCAGCTCCCCAGGGGGAAACGAGCAGTTCTTC. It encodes CASSSPGGNEQFF. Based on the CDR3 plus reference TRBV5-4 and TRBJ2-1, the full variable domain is ETGVTQSPTHLIKTRGQQVTLRCSSQSGHNTVSWYQQALGQGPQFIFQYYREEENGRGNFPPRFSGLQFPNYSSELNVNALELDDSALYLCASSSPGGNEQFFGPGTRLTVL.

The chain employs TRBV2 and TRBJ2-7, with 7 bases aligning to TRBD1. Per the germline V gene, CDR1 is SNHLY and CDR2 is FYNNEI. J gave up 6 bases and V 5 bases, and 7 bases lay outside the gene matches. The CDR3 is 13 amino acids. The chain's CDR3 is CASSSRQGREQYF. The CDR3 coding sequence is TGTGCCAGCAGTTCACGACAGGGTCGCGAGCAGTACTTC.

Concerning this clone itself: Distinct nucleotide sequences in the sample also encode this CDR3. CDR3 nucleotides: TGTGCCAGCAGTTTATCCGGCGGGAGGCCCTACGAGCAGTACTTC. This translates into CASSLSGGRPYEQYF. The chain joins TRBV27 to TRBJ2-7, with 8 bases that match TRBD2. Germline V lookup: CDR1 MNHEY, CDR2 SMNVEV (reference sequence). The CDR3 totals 15 residues. With V trimmed by 0 bases and J by 2 bases, 3 bases remained unmatched.

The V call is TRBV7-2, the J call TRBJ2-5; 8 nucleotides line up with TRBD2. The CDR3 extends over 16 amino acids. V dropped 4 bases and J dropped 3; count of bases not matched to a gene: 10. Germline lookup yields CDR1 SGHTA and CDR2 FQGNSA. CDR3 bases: TGTGCCAGCAGCTCCCCTGGGCTAGCGGGCGAAGAGACCCAGTACTTC. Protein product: CASSSPGLAGEETQYF.

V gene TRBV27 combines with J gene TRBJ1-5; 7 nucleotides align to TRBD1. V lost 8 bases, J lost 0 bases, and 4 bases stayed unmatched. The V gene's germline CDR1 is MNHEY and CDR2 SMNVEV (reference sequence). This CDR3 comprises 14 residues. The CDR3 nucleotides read TGTGCCAGCCGGACAGGAGTTAGCAATCAGCCCCAGCATTTT. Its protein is CASRTGVSNQPQHF.

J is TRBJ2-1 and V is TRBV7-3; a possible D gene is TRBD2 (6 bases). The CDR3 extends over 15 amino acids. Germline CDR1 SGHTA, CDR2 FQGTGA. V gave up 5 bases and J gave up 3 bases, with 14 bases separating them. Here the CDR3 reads CASSPDRGIYNEQFF. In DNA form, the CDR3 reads TGTGCCAGCAGCCCAGACCGGGGGATCTACAATGAGCAGTTCTTC.